Following are 12 T cell receptor beta chains from one sample sequenced in a study of spatial heterogeneity in lung cancer. As for time point: sample taken at primary tumor resection. MiXCR, applied by TCRdb to the 5' RACE reads, yields one record per CDR3 protein. The table has more than 2,500 distinct CDR3 sequences, approximately 8.5% seen once. Sequenced material: normal lung tissue next to the tumor, taken at surgery. The receptor set was obtained from a male donor with early-stage non-small cell lung cancer.

This clonotype was counted only a few times. The V and J genes are TRBV7-8 and TRBJ2-5, with 8 bases lining up with TRBD2. The CDR3 loop spans 17 amino acids. Trimming at V came to 3 bases and at J to 0 bases, leaving 9 bases not matched to a gene. CDR1 and CDR2 (germline): SGHVS, FQNEAQ. CDR3 DNA: TGTGCCAGCAGCTTTCCTGATAGCGGGGTAAACCAAGAGACCCAGTACTTC. Its protein is CASSFPDSGVNQETQYF.

V usage is TRBV6-2 or TRBV6-3 and J usage is TRBJ1-5; no definite D call. The germline V gene has CDR1 MNHEY and CDR2 SVGEGT. V lost 3 bases, J lost 7 bases, and 16 bases lay in between. This CDR3 spans 15 amino acids. For the CDR3, the DNA is TGTGCCAGCAGTTATCCGAGGGCCAGTAAACAGCCCCAGCATTTT. It is translated as CASSYPRASKQPQHF.

This clonotype is medium-sized by share. The V gene is TRBV6-2 or TRBV6-3, the J gene TRBJ1-2, with unresolved D. The germline V and J ends were trimmed by 0 bases and 6 bases, with 8 bases remaining between them. Per germline, CDR1 MNHEY and CDR2 SVGEGT. The CDR3 totals 13 residues. In DNA, the CDR3 is TGTGCCAGCAGTTACTCAGAGCGGAATGGCTACACCTTC. Its translation: CASSYSERNGYTF.

This clonotype was found a few times. This chain joins TRBV7-8 and TRBJ2-3, with TRBD2 matching 8 bases. The CDR3 is made up of 15 amino acids. The V segment lost 1 base and the J segment 4 bases; nucleotides outside the gene matches: 4. From germline, CDR1 is SGHVS and CDR2 FQNEAQ. In nucleotides, the CDR3 is TGTGCCAGCAGCTTAGGGGGACTAGTCCCAGATACGCAGTATTTT. Its translation: CASSLGGLVPDTQYF.

This clonotype is labeled medium-sized. The rearrangement links TRBV19 to TRBJ1-1; possible D gene TRBD1, 5 bases. Germline V gene lookup returns CDR1 LNHDA and CDR2 SQIVND (reference sequence). Trimming removed 3 bases from V and 4 bases from J, with 12 bases in between. The CDR3 contains 14 residues. DNA of the CDR3: TGTGCCAGTAGTATCGGCCTGGGGACCACTGAAGCTTTCTTT. Translated, it gives CASSIGLGTTEAFF.

This clonotype was detected a few times. V gene TRBV20-1 combines with J gene TRBJ2-7, with 12 nucleotides matching TRBD2. The CDR3 extends over 15 amino acids. CDR1 is DFQATT, CDR2 SNEGSKA, per germline (reference sequence). The J segment lost 3 bases and the V segment lost 6 bases, leaving 9 bases of the junction unmatched. The CDR3 DNA reads TGCAGTGCAAGGACTAGCGGGAAGGTGGACTACGAGCAGTACTTC. It translates to CSARTSGKVDYEQYF.

In its sample, this clonotype was seen many times. The chain is built from TRBV20-1 and TRBJ2-7, with 10 nucleotides matching TRBD2. V gave up 0 bases and J gave up 2 bases; unmatched junction bases: 7. The CDR3 runs to 16 residues. The germline CDR1 and CDR2 sequences are DFQATT and SNEGSKA (reference sequence). In DNA, the CDR3 is TGCAGTGCTAGAGATGCGGTAGCGGGGGGTCCCTACGAGCAGTACTTC. Translation gives CSARDAVAGGPYEQYF.

Remarks on this clonotype: As the CDR3 is not closed by the conserved phenylalanine or tryptophan, this likely results from a read error. The DNA is left out, because the CDR3 cannot be placed on it with certainty; the CDR3 is given as TCRdb lists it. V and J are TRBV12-2 and TRBJ2-7. TRBV12-2 is given as a pseudogene. The CDR3 is 13 residues long, ends included. The CDR3 here is CASRIAGTYEQYS.

This clonotype was recorded a few times. The V call is TRBV7-3, the J call TRBJ2-3; D possibly corresponds to TRBD1 (6 bases). The CDR3 length is 16 residues. Germline assignment: CDR1 SGHTA and CDR2 FQGTGA. V gave up 5 bases and J gave up 0 bases, with 15 bases separating them. CDR3 nucleotides: TGTGCCAGCAGCGGACTCTCGACAGGCAGCACAGATACGCAGTATTTT. The encoded protein is CASSGLSTGSTDTQYF.

This clonotype is large. CDR3 residues: CSVLSSGNTIYF. CDR3 DNA sequence: TGCAGCGTTCTTAGCTCTGGAAACACCATATATTTT. The gene calls are TRBV29-1 and TRBJ1-3; the D is unclear. Germline loops: CDR1 SQVTM, CDR2 ANQGSEA. Trimming cost V 5 bases and J 0 bases, with 5 bases left between them. The length of the CDR3 is 12 residues.

Within the sample, this clonotype is medium-sized (0.01 to 0.1%). CDR3 region: CASSYDGRKNEKLFF. CDR3 coding DNA: TGTGCCAGCAGTTACGATGGGAGAAAAAATGAAAAACTGTTTTTT. The chain employs TRBV6-2 or TRBV6-3 and TRBJ1-4; no definite D call. Germline CDR1 is MNHEY and CDR2 is SVGEGT. CDR3 length equals 15 residues. V was pared by 2 bases and J by 5 bases, with 12 bases between.

This clonotype is medium-sized by share. This chain joins TRBV5-6 and TRBJ2-3, with TRBD1 matching 8 bases. Losses at the gene ends were 4 bases for V and 0 bases for J; bases not matched to a gene: 4. CDR3 length: 15 residues. CDR1 is SGHDT, CDR2 YYEEEE, per germline. The CDR3 spells CASSRDRGSTDTQYF. The CDR3 DNA follows: TGTGCCAGCAGCCGCGACAGGGGTAGCACAGATACGCAGTATTTT. Supplemented by reference TRBV5-6 and TRBJ2-3, the full variable domain reads DAGVTQSPTHLIKTRGQQVTLRCSPKSGHDTVSWYQQALGQGPQFIFQYYEEEERQRGNFPDRFSGHQFPNYSSELNVNALLLGDSALYLCASSRDRGSTDTQYFGPGTRLTVL.